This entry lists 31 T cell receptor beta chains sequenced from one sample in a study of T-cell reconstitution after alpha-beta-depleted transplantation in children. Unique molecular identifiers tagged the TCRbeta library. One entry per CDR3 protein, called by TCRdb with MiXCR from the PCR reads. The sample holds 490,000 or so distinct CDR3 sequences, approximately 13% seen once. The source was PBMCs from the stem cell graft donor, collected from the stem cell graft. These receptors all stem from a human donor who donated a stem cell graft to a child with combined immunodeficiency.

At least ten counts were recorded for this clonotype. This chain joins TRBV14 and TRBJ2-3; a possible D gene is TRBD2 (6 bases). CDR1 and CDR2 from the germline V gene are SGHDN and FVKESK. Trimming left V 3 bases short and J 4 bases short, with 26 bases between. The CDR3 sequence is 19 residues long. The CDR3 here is CASSHGPAGRSLLADTQYF. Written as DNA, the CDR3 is TGTGCCAGCAGCCACGGACCAGCGGGCCGAAGCTTATTGGCAGATACGCAGTATTTT.

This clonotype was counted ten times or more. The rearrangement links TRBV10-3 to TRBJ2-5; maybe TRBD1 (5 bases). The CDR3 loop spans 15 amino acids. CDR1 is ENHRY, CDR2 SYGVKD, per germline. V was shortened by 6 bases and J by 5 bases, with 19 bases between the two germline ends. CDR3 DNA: TGTGCCATCAGCACCCCCGTTTTAGGGGTGGAGACCCAGTACTTC. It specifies CAISTPVLGVETQYF.

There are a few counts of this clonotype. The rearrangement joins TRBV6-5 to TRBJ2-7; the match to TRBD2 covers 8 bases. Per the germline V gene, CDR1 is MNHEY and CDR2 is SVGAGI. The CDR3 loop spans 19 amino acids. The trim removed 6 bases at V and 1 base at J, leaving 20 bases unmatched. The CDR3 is CASSLRGLTKAGVSYEQYF. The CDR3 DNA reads TGTGCCAGCAGCCTACGGGGCCTCACTAAAGCGGGAGTTTCCTACGAGCAGTACTTC.

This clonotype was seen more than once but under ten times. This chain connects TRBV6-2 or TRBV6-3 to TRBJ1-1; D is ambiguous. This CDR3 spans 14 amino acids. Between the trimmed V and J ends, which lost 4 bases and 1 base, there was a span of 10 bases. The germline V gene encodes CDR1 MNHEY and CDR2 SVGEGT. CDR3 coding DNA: TGTGCCAGCAGTTTCATATTCACGAACACTGAAGCTTTCTTT. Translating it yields CASSFIFTNTEAFF.

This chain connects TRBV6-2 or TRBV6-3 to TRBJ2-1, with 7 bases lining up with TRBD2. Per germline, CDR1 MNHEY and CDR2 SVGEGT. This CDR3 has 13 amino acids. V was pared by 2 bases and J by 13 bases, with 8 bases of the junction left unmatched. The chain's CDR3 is CASSYGAEGLQFF. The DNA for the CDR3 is TGTGCCAGCAGTTACGGTGCTGAGGGACTACAGTTCTTC.

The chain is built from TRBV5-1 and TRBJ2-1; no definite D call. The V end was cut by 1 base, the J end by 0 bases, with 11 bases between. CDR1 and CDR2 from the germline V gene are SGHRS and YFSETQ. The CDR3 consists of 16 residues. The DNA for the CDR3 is TGCGCCAGCAGCTTGAAAGGCACAAGCTCCTACAATGAGCAGTTCTTC. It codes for CASSLKGTSSYNEQFF.

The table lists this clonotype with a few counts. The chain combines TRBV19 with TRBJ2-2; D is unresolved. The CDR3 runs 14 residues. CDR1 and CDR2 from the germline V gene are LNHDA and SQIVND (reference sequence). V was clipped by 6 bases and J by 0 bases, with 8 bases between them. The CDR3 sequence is CASSRGPNTGELFF. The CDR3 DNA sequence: TGTGCCAGTAGCCGAGGACCGAACACCGGGGAGCTGTTTTTT.

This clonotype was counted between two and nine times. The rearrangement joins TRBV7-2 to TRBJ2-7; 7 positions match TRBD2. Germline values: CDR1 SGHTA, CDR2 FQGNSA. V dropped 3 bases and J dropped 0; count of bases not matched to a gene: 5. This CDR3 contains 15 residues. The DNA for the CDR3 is TGTGCCAGCAGCTTTGTCGGGGGGAGCTCCTACGAGCAGTACTTC. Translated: CASSFVGGSSYEQYF.

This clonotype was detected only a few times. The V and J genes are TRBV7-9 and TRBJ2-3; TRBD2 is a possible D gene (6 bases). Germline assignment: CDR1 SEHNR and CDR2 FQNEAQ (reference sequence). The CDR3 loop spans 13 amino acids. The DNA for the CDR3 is TGTGCATTAGGGATAGCGGTGACAGATACGCAGTATTTT. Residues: CALGIAVTDTQYF.

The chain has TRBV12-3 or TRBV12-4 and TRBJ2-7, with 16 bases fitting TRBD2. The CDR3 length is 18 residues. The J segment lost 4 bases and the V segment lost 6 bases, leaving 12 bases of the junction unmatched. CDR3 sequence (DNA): TGTGCCAGCAGCTCGACGGGACTAGCGGGAGGGCCTGCGTACGAGCAGTACTTC. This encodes CASSSTGLAGGPAYEQYF.

CDR3 DNA sequence: TGTGCCAGCAGACGCGGCCCAGGCCTCGAGCAGTACTTC. Translation: CASRRGPGLEQYF. The rearrangement links TRBV27 to TRBJ2-7; D unresolved. V was pared by 6 bases and J by 6 bases, with 15 bases between. From germline, CDR1 is MNHEY and CDR2 SMNVEV (reference sequence). CDR3 length: 13 amino acids.

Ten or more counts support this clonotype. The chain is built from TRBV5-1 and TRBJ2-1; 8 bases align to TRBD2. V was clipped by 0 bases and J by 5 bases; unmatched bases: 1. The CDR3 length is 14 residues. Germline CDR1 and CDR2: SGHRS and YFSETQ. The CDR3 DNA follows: TGCGCCAGCAGCTTGGTACTAGCGGACAATGAGCAGTTCTTC. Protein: CASSLVLADNEQFF.

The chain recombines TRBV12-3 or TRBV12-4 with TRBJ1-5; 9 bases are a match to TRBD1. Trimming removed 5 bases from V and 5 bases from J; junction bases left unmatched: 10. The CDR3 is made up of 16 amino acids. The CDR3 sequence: CASSVAGQGHYQPQHF. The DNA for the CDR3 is TGTGCCAGCAGTGTCGCTGGACAGGGGCACTATCAGCCCCAGCATTTT.

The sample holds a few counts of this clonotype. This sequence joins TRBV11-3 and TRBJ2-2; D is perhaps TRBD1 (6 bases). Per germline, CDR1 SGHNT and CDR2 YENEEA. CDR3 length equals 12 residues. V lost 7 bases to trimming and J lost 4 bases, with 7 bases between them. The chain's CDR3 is CASNRATGELFF. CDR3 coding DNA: TGTGCCAGCAACAGGGCCACCGGGGAGCTGTTTTTT.

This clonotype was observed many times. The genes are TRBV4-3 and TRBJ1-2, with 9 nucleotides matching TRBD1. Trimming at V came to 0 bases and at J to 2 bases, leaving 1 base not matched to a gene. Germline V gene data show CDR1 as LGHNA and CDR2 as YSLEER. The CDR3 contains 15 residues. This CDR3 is CASSQDDRGNYGYTF. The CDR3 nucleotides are TGCGCCAGCAGCCAAGACGACAGGGGGAACTATGGCTACACCTTC.

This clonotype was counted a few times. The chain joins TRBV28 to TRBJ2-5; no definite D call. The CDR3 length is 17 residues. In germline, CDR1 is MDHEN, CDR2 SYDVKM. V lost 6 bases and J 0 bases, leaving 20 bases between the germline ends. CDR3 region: CASSPPRSRMYQETQYF. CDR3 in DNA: TGTGCCAGCAGCCCCCCAAGGAGCCGGATGTACCAAGAGACCCAGTACTTC.

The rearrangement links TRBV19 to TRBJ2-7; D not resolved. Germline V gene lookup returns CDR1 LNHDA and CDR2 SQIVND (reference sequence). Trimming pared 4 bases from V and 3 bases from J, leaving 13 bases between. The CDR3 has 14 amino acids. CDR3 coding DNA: TGTGCCAGTAGTAGGTACAGCGAACTCTACGAGCAGTACTTC. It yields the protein CASSRYSELYEQYF.

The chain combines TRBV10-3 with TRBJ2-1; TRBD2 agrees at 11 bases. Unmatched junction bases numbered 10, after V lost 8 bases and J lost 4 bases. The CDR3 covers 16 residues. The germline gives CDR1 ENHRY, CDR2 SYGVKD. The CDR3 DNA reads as TGTGCCATCTTCTCCCCCCTAGCGGGGGGTTACAATGAGCAGTTCTTC. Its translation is CAIFSPLAGGYNEQFF.

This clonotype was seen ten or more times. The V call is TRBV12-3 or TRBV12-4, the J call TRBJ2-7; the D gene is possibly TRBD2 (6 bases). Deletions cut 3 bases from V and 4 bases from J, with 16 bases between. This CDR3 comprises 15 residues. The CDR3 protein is CASSFGTGERYEQYF. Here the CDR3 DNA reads TGTGCCAGCAGTTTCGGGACGGGGGAGAGGTACGAGCAGTACTTC.

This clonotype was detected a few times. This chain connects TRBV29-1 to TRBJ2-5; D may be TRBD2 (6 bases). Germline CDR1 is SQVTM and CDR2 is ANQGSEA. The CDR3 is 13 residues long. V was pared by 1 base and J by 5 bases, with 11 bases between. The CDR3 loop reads CSVEGTRGETQYF. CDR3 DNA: TGCAGCGTTGAAGGCACCCGGGGGGAGACCCAGTACTTC.

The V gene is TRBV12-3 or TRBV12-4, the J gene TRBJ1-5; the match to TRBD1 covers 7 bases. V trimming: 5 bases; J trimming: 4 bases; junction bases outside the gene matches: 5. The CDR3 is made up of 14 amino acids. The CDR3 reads CASSVTGDNQPQHF. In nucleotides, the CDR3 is TGTGCCAGCAGTGTTACAGGGGATAATCAGCCCCAGCATTTT.

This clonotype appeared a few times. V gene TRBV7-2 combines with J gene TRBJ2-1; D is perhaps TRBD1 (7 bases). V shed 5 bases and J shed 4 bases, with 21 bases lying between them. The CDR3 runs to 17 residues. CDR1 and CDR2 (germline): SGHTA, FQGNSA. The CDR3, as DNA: TGTGCCAGCAGCACCGGACAGGTTGGGCTAGCGTACAATGAGCAGTTCTTC. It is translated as CASSTGQVGLAYNEQFF.

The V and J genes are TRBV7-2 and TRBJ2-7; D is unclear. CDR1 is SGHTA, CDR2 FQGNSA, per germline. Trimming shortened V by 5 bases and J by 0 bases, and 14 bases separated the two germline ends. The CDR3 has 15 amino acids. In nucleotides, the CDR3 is TGTGCCAGCAGCCTAACCGGGCGACGCTCCTACGAGCAGTACTTC. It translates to CASSLTGRRSYEQYF. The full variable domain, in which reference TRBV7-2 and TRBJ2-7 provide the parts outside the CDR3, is GAGVSQSPSNKVTEKGKDVELRCDPISGHTALYWYRQSLGQGLEFLIYFQGNSAPDKSGLPSDRFSAERTGGSVSTLTIQRTQQEDSAVYLCASSLTGRRSYEQYFGPGTRLTVT.

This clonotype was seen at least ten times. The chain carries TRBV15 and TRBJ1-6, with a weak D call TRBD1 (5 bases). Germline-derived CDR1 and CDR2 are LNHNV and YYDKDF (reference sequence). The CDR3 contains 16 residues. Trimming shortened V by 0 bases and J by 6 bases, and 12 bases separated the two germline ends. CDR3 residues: CATSRDGAESNSPLHF. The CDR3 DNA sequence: TGTGCCACCAGCAGAGATGGGGCAGAAAGTAATTCACCCCTCCACTTT.

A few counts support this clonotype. The CDR3 bases are TGTGCCACCAGCAGTTCATTTTCCCACACCGGGGAGCTGTTTTTT. Its translation is CATSSSFSHTGELFF. The chain uses TRBV15 and TRBJ2-2; D ambiguous. Germline CDR1 reads LNHNV; CDR2 reads YYDKDF (reference sequence). This CDR3 has 15 amino acids. The V end lost 3 bases, the J end lost 3 bases, and 11 bases lay between the germline ends.

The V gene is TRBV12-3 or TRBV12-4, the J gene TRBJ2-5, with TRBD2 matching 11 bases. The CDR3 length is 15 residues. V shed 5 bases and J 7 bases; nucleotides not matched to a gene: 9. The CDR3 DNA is TGTGCCAGCAGTCTGGGACTAGCGGAGGGGGGGACCCAGTACTTC. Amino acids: CASSLGLAEGGTQYF.

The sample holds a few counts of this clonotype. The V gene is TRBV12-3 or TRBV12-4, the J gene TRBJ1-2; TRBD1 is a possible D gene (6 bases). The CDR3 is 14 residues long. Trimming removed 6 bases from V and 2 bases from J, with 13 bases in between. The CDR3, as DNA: TGTGCCAGCAGGGGTCAGGGGCGAAACTATGGCTACACCTTC. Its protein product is CASRGQGRNYGYTF.

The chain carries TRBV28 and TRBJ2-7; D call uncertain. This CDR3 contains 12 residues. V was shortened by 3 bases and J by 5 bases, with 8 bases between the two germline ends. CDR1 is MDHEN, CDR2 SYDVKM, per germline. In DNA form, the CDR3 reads TGTGCCAGCAGTTTCCGATCCGACGAGCAGTACTTC. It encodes CASSFRSDEQYF.

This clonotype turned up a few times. CDR3 residues: CASSYSIGGSYSYEQYF. Written as DNA, the CDR3 is TGTGCCAGCAGTTACTCGATAGGCGGGTCCTATTCCTACGAGCAGTACTTC. This chain connects TRBV6-5 to TRBJ2-7; a possible D gene is TRBD2 (5 bases). Germline-derived CDR1 and CDR2 are MNHEY and SVGAGI. Trimming shortened V by 0 bases and J by 1 base, and 16 bases separated the two germline ends. This CDR3 contains 17 residues.

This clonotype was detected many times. The DNA for the CDR3 is TGTGCCAGCAAGAAGATAAGCTCCTACAATGAGCAGTTCTTC. Protein product: CASKKISSYNEQFF. The V call is TRBV6-5, the J call TRBJ2-1; D is undetermined. Germline values: CDR1 MNHEY, CDR2 SVGAGI. V gave up 7 bases and J gave up 0 bases, with 10 bases separating them. This CDR3 comprises 14 residues.

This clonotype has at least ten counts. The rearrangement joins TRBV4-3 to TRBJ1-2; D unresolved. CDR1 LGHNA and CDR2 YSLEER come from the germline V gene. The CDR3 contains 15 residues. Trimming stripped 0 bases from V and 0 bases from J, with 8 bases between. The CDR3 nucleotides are TGCGCCAGCAGCCAAGATCCCTGGGCTAACTATGGCTACACCTTC. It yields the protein CASSQDPWANYGYTF.